The 8 T cell receptor beta chains below all came from one sample that was sequenced in a study of human T cells and chemical hapten exposure. MiXCR, applied by TCRdb to the RACE reads, yields one record per CDR3 protein. The table lists tens of thousands of distinct CDR3 sequences, over 9% of them singletons. Time point specified: pre-sensitization, week 0. Treatment described: therapeutic diphenylcyclopropenone sensitization with weekly scalp DPC. RNA extraction used unfractionated whole blood as the source of total RNA. Sequenced material: whole blood, taken in connection with sensitization to the hapten diphenylcyclopropenone (DPC). The source of these receptors is a man in his fifties or sixties with alopecia areata. Some clones in this sample may be carry-over from other donors' samples.

This clonotype was recorded at least ten times. The rearrangement joins TRBV7-2 to TRBJ1-2, with D unclear. CDR3 length equals 17 residues. CDR1 and CDR2 from the germline V gene are SGHTA and FQGNSA. V lost 2 bases, J lost 8 bases, and 24 bases lay in between. The CDR3 region is CASSLQFVTEGIGGYTF. The CDR3 DNA reads as TGTGCCAGCAGCTTACAGTTCGTTACAGAAGGTATTGGGGGCTACACCTTC.

The chain couples TRBV11-2 to TRBJ2-5; TRBD2 aligns across 11 bases. The CDR3 has 19 amino acids. Germline trimming cut 0 bases from V and 2 bases from J; bases unmatched to any gene: 11. Per germline, CDR1 SGHAT and CDR2 FQNNGV. CDR3 residues: CASSLDRVAGGPRQETQYF. The CDR3, as DNA: TGTGCCAGCAGCTTAGATCGAGTAGCGGGAGGGCCCCGGCAAGAGACCCAGTACTTC.

This chain joins TRBV7-9 and TRBJ2-7; 8 nucleotides match TRBD1. CDR1 and CDR2 from the germline V gene are SEHNR and FQNEAQ (reference sequence). The CDR3 spans 14 residues. Trimming removed 5 bases from V and 3 bases from J; junction bases left unmatched: 6. CDR3 residues: CASSDRGSVYEQYF. The CDR3 bases are TGTGCCAGCAGCGACAGGGGATCGGTCTACGAGCAGTACTTC.

This clonotype showed up many times. The rearrangement links TRBV28 to TRBJ2-1; 11 nucleotides align to TRBD1. CDR1 is MDHEN and CDR2 is SYDVKM in the germline V gene. V lost 5 bases and J lost 5; bases outside the gene matches: 2. The CDR3 covers 14 residues. CDR3 DNA: TGTGCCAGCAGTGGGGGACAGGGGGACAATGAGCAGTTCTTC. Translating gives CASSGGQGDNEQFF.

This clonotype was seen a few times. The chain employs TRBV18 and TRBJ2-1; D is tentatively TRBD1 or TRBD2 (5 bases each). Germline CDR1 KGHSH, CDR2 LQKENI. This CDR3 spans 13 amino acids. V was trimmed by 3 bases and J by 8 bases, leaving 11 bases between them. The CDR3 DNA reads TGTGCCAGCTCACCGAATATGGGGGATGAGCAGTTCTTC. Amino acids: CASSPNMGDEQFF.

This clonotype was seen at least ten times. The chain joins TRBV29-1 to TRBJ2-7, with TRBD1 matching 8 bases. The CDR3 runs 12 residues. V was clipped by 1 base and J by 5 bases; unmatched bases: 1. CDR1 and CDR2 from the germline V gene are SQVTM and ANQGSEA. For the CDR3, the DNA is TGCAGCGTTGAAGCAGGGGGCGACGAGCAGTACTTC. Translation gives CSVEAGGDEQYF.

The CDR3 nucleotides are TGTGCCAGCAGTTTCGACAGGACCTACGAGCAGTACTTC. The encoded protein is CASSFDRTYEQYF. The gene calls are TRBV12-3 or TRBV12-4 and TRBJ2-7, with TRBD1 as a possible D gene (6 bases). The ends were cut back, 3 bases at V and 2 bases at J, with 8 bases in the middle. The CDR3 contains 13 residues.

This clonotype was counted ten times or more. This rearrangement joins TRBV4-3 to TRBJ2-7, with TRBD1 identical over 10 bases. Germline loops: CDR1 LGHNA, CDR2 YSLEER. V lost 1 base, J lost 4 bases, and 4 bases stayed unmatched. CDR3 size: 15 residues. The CDR3 loop is CASSQGTGGGYEQYF. The CDR3, as DNA: TGCGCCAGCAGCCAAGGGACAGGGGGAGGGTACGAGCAGTACTTC.